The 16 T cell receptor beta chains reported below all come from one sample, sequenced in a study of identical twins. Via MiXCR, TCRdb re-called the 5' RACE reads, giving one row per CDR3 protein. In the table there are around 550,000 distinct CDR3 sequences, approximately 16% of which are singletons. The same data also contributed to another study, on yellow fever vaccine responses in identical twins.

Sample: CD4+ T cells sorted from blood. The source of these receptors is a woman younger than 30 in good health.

CDR3 sequence reads: CASSKTTSGQETQYF. Here the CDR3 DNA reads TGTGCCAGCAGCAAGACGACTAGCGGACAAGAGACCCAGTACTTC. The chain joins TRBV2 to TRBJ2-5, with 9 bases matching TRBD2. Germline CDR1 SNHLY, CDR2 FYNNEI. V dropped 6 bases and J dropped 2; count of bases not matched to a gene: 7. The CDR3 is made up of 15 amino acids.

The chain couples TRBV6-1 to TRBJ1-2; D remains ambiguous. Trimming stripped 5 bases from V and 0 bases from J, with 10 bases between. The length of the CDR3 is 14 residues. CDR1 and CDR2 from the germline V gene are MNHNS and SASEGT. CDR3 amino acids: CASSRGPANYGYTF. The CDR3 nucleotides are TGTGCCAGCAGTCGCGGACCAGCTAACTATGGCTACACCTTC.

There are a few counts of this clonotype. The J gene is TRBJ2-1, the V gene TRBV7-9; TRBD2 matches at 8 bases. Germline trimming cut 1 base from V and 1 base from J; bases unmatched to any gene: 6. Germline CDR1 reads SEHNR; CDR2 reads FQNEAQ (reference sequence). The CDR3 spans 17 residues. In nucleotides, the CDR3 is TGTGCCAGCAGCTTAGGGAGCGGGGGTGAATCCTACAATGAGCAGTTCTTC. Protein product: CASSLGSGGESYNEQFF.

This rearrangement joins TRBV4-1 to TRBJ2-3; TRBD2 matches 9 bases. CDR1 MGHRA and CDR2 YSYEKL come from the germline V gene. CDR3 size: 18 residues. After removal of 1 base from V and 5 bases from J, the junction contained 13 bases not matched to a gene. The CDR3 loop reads CASSQVRLAGGRRDTQYF. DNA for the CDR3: TGCGCCAGCAGCCAAGTACGATTGGCGGGGGGGCGGAGAGATACGCAGTATTTT.

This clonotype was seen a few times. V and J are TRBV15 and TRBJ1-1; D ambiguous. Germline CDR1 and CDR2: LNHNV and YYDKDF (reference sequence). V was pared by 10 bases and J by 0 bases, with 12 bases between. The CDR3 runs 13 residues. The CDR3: CAIQPVMNTEAFF. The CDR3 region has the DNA TGTGCCATCCAGCCAGTCATGAACACTGAAGCTTTCTTT.

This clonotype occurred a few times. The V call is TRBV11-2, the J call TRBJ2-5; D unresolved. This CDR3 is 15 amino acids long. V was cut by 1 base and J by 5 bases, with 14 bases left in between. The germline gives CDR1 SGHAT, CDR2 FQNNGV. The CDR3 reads CASSLAGGLSETQYF. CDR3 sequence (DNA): TGTGCCAGCAGCTTAGCAGGTGGTTTATCGGAGACCCAGTACTTC.

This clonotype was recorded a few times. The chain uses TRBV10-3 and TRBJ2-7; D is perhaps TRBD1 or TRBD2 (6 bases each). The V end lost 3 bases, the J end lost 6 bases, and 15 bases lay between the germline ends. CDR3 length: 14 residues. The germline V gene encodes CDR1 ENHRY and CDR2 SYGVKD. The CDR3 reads CAISEGGGRGEQYV. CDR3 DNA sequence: TGTGCCATCAGTGAAGGGGGAGGTCGGGGCGAGCAGTACGTC.

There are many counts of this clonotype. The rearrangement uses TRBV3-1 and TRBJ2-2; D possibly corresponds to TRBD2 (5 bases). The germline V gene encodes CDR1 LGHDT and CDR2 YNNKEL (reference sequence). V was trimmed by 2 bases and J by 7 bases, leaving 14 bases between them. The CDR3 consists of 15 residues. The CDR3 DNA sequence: TGTGCCAGCAGCCAATGGTCTAGCTCCGGCGGGGAGCTGTTTTTT. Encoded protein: CASSQWSSSGGELFF.

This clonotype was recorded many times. In DNA, the CDR3 is TGTGCCAGCAGCACCCGACAGGAGACCTCTGAAGCTTTCTTT. It yields the protein CASSTRQETSEAFF. The chain uses TRBV3-1 and TRBJ1-1; the D gene is possibly TRBD1 (6 bases). Trimming pared 5 bases from V and 6 bases from J, leaving 16 bases between. CDR3 size: 14 residues. CDR1 LGHDT and CDR2 YNNKEL come from the germline V gene (reference sequence). Drawing the rest from reference TRBV3-1 and TRBJ1-1, the complete variable domain is DTAVSQTPKYLVTQMGNDKSIKCEQNLGHDTMYWYKQDSKKFLKIMFSYNNKELIINETVPNRFSPKSPDKAHLNLHINSLELGDSAVYFCASSTRQETSEAFFGQGTRLTVV.

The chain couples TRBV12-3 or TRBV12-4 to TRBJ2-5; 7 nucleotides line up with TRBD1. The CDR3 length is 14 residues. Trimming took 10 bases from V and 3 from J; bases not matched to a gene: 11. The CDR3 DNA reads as TGTGCCACCGACTACGGGACAGACGAAGAGACCCAGTACTTC. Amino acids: CATDYGTDEETQYF.

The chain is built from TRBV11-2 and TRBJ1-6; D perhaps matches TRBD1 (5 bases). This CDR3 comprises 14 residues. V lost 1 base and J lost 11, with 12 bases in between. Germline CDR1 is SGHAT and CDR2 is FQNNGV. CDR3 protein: CASSLVLQGPPLHF. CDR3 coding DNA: TGTGCCAGCAGCTTAGTGCTTCAGGGTCCACCCCTCCACTTT.

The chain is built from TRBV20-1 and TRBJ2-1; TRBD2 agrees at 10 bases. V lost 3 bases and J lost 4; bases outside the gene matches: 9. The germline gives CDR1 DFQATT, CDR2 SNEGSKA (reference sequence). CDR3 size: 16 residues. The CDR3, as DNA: TGCAGTGCTAGTCCCCCCCTAGCGGGGGCGTACAATGAGCAGTTCTTC. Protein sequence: CSASPPLAGAYNEQFF.

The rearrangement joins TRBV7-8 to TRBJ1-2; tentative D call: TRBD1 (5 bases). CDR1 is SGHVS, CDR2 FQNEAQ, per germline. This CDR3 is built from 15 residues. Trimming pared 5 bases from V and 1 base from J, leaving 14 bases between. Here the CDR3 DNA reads TGTGCCAGCAGCCCCCAAGGGGCAGTTAACTATGGCTACACCTTC. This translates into CASSPQGAVNYGYTF.

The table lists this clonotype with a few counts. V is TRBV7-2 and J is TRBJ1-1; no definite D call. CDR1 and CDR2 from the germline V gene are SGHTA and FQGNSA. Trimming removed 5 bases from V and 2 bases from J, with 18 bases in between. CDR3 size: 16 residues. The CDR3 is CASSGPRRLVNTEAFF. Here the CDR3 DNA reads TGTGCCAGCAGCGGACCGCGACGACTAGTAAACACTGAAGCTTTCTTT.

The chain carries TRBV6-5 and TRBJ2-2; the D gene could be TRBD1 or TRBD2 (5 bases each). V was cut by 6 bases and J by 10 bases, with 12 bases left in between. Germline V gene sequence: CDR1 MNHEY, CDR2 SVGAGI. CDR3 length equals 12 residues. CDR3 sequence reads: CASSSGLEELFF. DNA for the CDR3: TGTGCCAGCAGCTCGGGGCTCGAGGAGCTGTTTTTT.

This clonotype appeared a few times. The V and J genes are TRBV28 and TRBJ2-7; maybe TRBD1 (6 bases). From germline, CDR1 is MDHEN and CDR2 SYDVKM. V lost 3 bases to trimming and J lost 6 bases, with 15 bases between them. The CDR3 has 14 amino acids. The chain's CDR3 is CASSLSTGPVEQYV. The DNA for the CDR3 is TGTGCCAGCAGTTTGTCTACAGGGCCGGTCGAGCAGTACGTC.